These T cell receptor beta chains were read from a single sample in a study of graft-versus-host responses after intestinal transplantation. The data were produced by immunoSEQ multiplex PCR, yet TCRdb's version contains in-frame clones alone and is incomplete. Of about 64,000 clones in the sample, roughly 92% were seen once. This specimen was bone marrow, taken around 730 days after intestinal transplantation. These receptors all stem from a human patient who received an intestinal transplant, so some T cells may come from the graft donor. The CDR3 runs from the conserved cysteine through the conserved F or W. A D gene is named only where the DNA matches it firmly. Size tells how often a clone was seen (once, few, many) or the class of an expanded clone, and some rows leave it out.

D,size,V,J,CDR3,DNA
-,-,TRBV27,TRBJ1-1,CASSLGGAGNTEAFF,TGTGCCAGCAGTTTAGGGGGGGCAGGGAACACTGAAGCTTTCTTT
-,once,TRBV5-5,TRBJ2-5,CASRRYGQYQETQYF,TGTGCCAGCAGGCGTTACGGACAGTACCAAGAGACCCAGTACTTC
TRBD2,few,TRBV11-3,TRBJ2-7,CASSLEGTSRSSF,TGTGCCAGCAGCTTAGAAGGGACTAGCCGAAGCAGCTTC
-,few,TRBV5-1,TRBJ1-2,CASSFDSNYGYTF,TGCGCCAGCAGCTTTGACAGTAACTATGGCTACACCTTC
-,-,TRBV19,TRBJ2-1,CASSTGNPYNEQFF,TGTGCCAGTAGTACGGGGAACCCCTACAATGAGCAGTTCTTC
-,-,TRBV19,TRBJ2-3,CASSRTATQYF,TGTGCCAGTAGTCGGACGGCTACGCAGTATTTT
-,-,TRBV27,TRBJ2-7,CASSWTASLTYEQYF,TGTGCCAGCAGTTGGACTGCTAGCTTGACCTACGAGCAGTACTTC
-,-,TRBV27,TRBJ2-7,CASSSRREWTYEQYF,TGTGCCAGCAGTTCCCGTCGGGAGTGGACCTACGAGCAGTACTTC
-,-,TRBV29-1,TRBJ2-4,CSVGNRLAKNIQYF,TGCAGCGTGGGGAATAGACTAGCCAAAAACATTCAGTACTTC
-,once,TRBV5-1,TRBJ1-3,CASSLDGSSGNTIYF,TGCGCCAGCAGCTTGGATGGTTCCTCTGGAAACACCATATATTTT
-,-,TRBV30,TRBJ1-5,CAWSNRGRQPQHF,TGTGCCTGGAGTAACCGGGGTAGGCAGCCCCAGCATTTT
-,-,TRBV11-1,TRBJ1-1,CASSTDSGPTEAFF,TGTGCCAGCAGCACTGACAGCGGCCCCACTGAAGCTTTCTTT
TRBD2,-,TRBV11-2,TRBJ2-5,CASSLGALTSGNQETQYF,TGTGCCAGCAGCTTAGGGGCCCTTACCAGCGGGAACCAAGAGACCCAGTACTTC
TRBD1,-,TRBV5-4,TRBJ2-1,CASREGQGYNEQFF,TGTGCCAGCAGGGAAGGACAGGGGTACAATGAGCAGTTCTTC
-,-,TRBV19,TRBJ2-1,CASSIGPSVYNEQFF,TGTGCCAGTAGTATCGGACCTTCAGTTTACAATGAGCAGTTCTTC
TRBD2,-,TRBV7-6,TRBJ2-3,CASSLGTSGGTDTQYF,TGTGCCAGCAGCTTAGGGACTAGCGGGGGCACAGATACGCAGTATTTT
-,-,TRBV5-1,TRBJ1-3,CASSGASSGNTIYF,TGCGCCAGCAGCGGGGCCAGCTCTGGAAACACCATATATTTT